The 15 T cell receptor beta chains listed next were all sequenced from one sample in a study of shared T cell receptors in the human thymus. Only in-frame clones appear in the TCRdb table, and some are missing; sequencing was by immunoSEQ multiplex PCR. The sample has approximately 730,000 clones, around 85% seen once. The same specimen was also included in a second study, on human thymus T cells.

The material sequenced was thymocytes. Receptors were obtained from a girl in the first two years of life with a congenital heart defect.

This clone was counted only a few times. The chain links TRBV6-1 to TRBJ2-1, with D perhaps TRBD2 (5 bases). This CDR3 has 14 amino acids. The ends were cut back, 2 bases at V and 7 bases at J, with 12 bases in the middle. Per germline, CDR1 MNHNS and CDR2 SASEGT. This CDR3 is CASSESGRWNEQFF. The DNA for the CDR3 is TGTGCCAGCAGTGAAAGCGGCAGGTGGAATGAGCAGTTCTTC.

This rearrangement joins TRBV2 to TRBJ1-2, with TRBD1 as a possible D gene (6 bases). Germline V gene sequence: CDR1 SNHLY, CDR2 FYNNEI. V lost 4 bases, J lost 2 bases, and 14 bases lay in between. The CDR3 loop spans 15 amino acids. This chain's CDR3 is CASSGTEHGNYGYTF. CDR3 bases: TGTGCCAGCAGTGGGACAGAACATGGGAACTATGGCTACACCTTC.

CDR3 amino acids: CASSYKGGSAENIQYF. CDR3 coding DNA: TGTGCCAGCAGTTATAAAGGGGGCTCGGCCGAAAACATTCAGTACTTC. The chain employs TRBV6-5 and TRBJ2-4, with 7 bases matching TRBD1. With V trimmed by 3 bases and J by 5 bases, 10 bases remained unmatched. The CDR3 runs to 16 residues. Germline CDR1 and CDR2: MNHEY and SVGAGI.

The gene calls are TRBV6-5 and TRBJ2-2, with 7 bases fitting TRBD2. V was pared by 0 bases and J by 2 bases, with 3 bases of the junction left unmatched. CDR3 length: 16 residues. Germline CDR1 MNHEY, CDR2 SVGAGI. This chain's CDR3 is CASSYSPSGNTGELFF. Written as DNA, the CDR3 is TGTGCCAGCAGTTACTCGCCTAGCGGAAACACCGGGGAGCTGTTTTTT.

The gene calls are TRBV10-3 and TRBJ2-1, with 12 bases that match TRBD2. The CDR3 totals 19 residues. Trimming removed 0 bases from V and 5 bases from J; junction bases left unmatched: 11. CDR1 and CDR2 from the germline V gene are ENHRY and SYGVKD. The CDR3 nucleotides read TGTGCCATCAGTGAGTCTTCTGAACTAGCGGGGGGCAGTAACAATGAGCAGTTCTTC. Translating gives CAISESSELAGGSNNEQFF.

The V call is TRBV21-1, the J call TRBJ1-5; the table's TRBD1 call for D was not verified on the DNA. TRBV21-1 is assigned pseudogene status. CDR3 length equals 16 residues. CDR3 sequence reads: CASSRQDRGQGQPQHF. CDR3 DNA: TGTGCCAGCAGCCGACAGGACAGGGGGCAGGGTCAGCCCCAGCATTTT.

In DNA form, the CDR3 reads TGTGCCAGCAGTGGGGACAGGTACTACGAGCAGTACTTC. Amino acids: CASSGDRYYEQYF. V and J are TRBV28 and TRBJ2-7, with 8 bases matching TRBD1. Trimming removed 5 bases from V and 3 bases from J; junction bases left unmatched: 3. CDR3 length: 13 amino acids. Germline V lookup: CDR1 MDHEN, CDR2 SYDVKM.

The chain carries TRBV10-2 and TRBJ1-5; TRBD1 aligns across 8 bases. The germline gives CDR1 WSHSY, CDR2 SAAADI. This CDR3 has 16 amino acids. Unmatched junction bases numbered 13, after V lost 9 bases and J lost 3 bases. CDR3 nucleotide sequence: TGCGCCAGGAACCCGGGACAGGAAGTGAACAATCAGCCCCAGCATTTT. Translating it yields CARNPGQEVNNQPQHF.

The V and J genes are TRBV19 and TRBJ2-2, with 9 bases fitting TRBD1. The J segment lost 1 base and the V segment lost 4 bases, leaving 7 bases of the junction unmatched. The CDR3 sequence is 17 residues long. Per germline, CDR1 LNHDA and CDR2 SQIVND (reference sequence). Written as DNA, the CDR3 is TGTGCCAGTAGTACGATGCCGGGACAGGGGAACACCGGGGAGCTGTTTTTT. It is translated as CASSTMPGQGNTGELFF. Supplemented by reference TRBV19 and TRBJ2-2, the full variable domain reads DGGITQSPKYLFRKEGQNVTLSCEQNLNHDAMYWYRQDPGQGLRLIYYSQIVNDFQKGDIAEGYSVSREKKESFPLTVTSAQKNPTAFYLCASSTMPGQGNTGELFFGEGSRLTVL.

The genes are TRBV28 and TRBJ2-2; tentatively, D is TRBD2 (5 bases). V shed 6 bases and J shed 1 base, with 18 bases lying between them. In germline, CDR1 is MDHEN, CDR2 SYDVKM. The CDR3 spans 17 residues. The CDR3 nucleotides are TGTGCCAGCAGCCGCCCGGGGAACGACGGGAACACCGGGGAGCTGTTTTTT. Translating gives CASSRPGNDGNTGELFF.

V gene TRBV7-6 combines with J gene TRBJ1-4, with 9 bases fitting TRBD1. The CDR3 runs 17 residues. Germline lookup yields CDR1 SGHVS and CDR2 FNYEAQ. V trimming: 6 bases; J trimming: 6 bases; junction bases outside the gene matches: 14. The DNA of the CDR3 is TGTGCCAGCAGTCCCTTGGGGGCGACAGGGGGTGATGAAAAACTGTTTTTT. Translation gives CASSPLGATGGDEKLFF.

The chain employs TRBV5-4 and TRBJ1-2; TRBD1 matches 8 bases. The CDR3 is made up of 16 amino acids. J gave up 7 bases and V 4 bases, and 15 bases lay outside the gene matches. Germline V gene lookup returns CDR1 SGHNT and CDR2 YYREEE (reference sequence). In nucleotides, the CDR3 is TGTGCCAGCAGCCGAAAGTCCAGGGGGCCTGTCCCTGGCTACACCTTC. Residues: CASSRKSRGPVPGYTF.

This chain joins TRBV5-4 and TRBJ2-7, with D unresolved. Germline V CDR1 and CDR2: SGHNT, YYREEE (reference sequence). Trimming took off 0 bases at V and 2 bases at J, with 21 bases between the two ends. The CDR3 sequence is 18 residues long. CDR3: CASSLVSSGKGDPYEQYF. DNA of the CDR3: TGTGCCAGCAGCTTGGTTTCGTCAGGTAAAGGCGATCCCTACGAGCAGTACTTC.

This chain uses TRBV5-1 with TRBJ2-1, with TRBD1 identical over 9 bases. There are 14 residues in the CDR3. Losses at the gene ends were 4 bases for V and 5 bases for J; bases not matched to a gene: 4. CDR1 and CDR2 (germline): SGHRS, YFSETQ. The CDR3: CASSLRTGDNEQFF. The CDR3 DNA sequence: TGCGCCAGCAGCCTCAGGACAGGGGACAATGAGCAGTTCTTC.

V is TRBV18 and J is TRBJ1-2; no reliable D call. V lost 3 bases and J lost 5, with 10 bases in between. The CDR3 has 13 amino acids. The germline CDR1 and CDR2 sequences are KGHSH and LQKENI. The CDR3 loop is CASSPFPGYGYTF. CDR3 coding DNA: TGTGCCAGCTCACCTTTCCCCGGGTATGGCTACACCTTC.